This T cell receptor beta chain derives from a study of T cell repertoires in cytomegalovirus infection. Study information: Indications came from public TCR beta signatures; they pointed to CMV infection and to a matching HLA type. Study conclusions and caveats: Individuals carrying CMV plus the relevant HLA were identified by cumulative frequency of public TCR beta families. Within the response measured ex vivo, HLA-C-restricted CMV-specific TCR beta clonotypes were dominant.

TCRdb analysed the reads with MiXCR anew, one entry per CDR3 protein. The table lists about 80,000 distinct CDR3 sequences, around 3.5% of them singletons. This clonotype was detected ten times or more. Its antigen remains unidentified. This CDR3 is 13 amino acids long. Germline lookup yields CDR1 MNHEY and CDR2 SMNVEV (reference sequence). Trimming removed 2 bases from V and 8 bases from J, with 9 bases in between. The sequencing sample was made of PBMCs. This chain uses TRBV27 with TRBJ1-4; D ambiguous. This TCR was recovered from a human donor in good health (CMV status not recorded). Some clones in this sample may be carry-over from other donors' samples. CDR3 nucleotide sequence: TGTGCCAGCAGTTTAGTAATGGGGGAAAAACTGTTTTTT. Translating it yields CASSLVMGEKLFF.